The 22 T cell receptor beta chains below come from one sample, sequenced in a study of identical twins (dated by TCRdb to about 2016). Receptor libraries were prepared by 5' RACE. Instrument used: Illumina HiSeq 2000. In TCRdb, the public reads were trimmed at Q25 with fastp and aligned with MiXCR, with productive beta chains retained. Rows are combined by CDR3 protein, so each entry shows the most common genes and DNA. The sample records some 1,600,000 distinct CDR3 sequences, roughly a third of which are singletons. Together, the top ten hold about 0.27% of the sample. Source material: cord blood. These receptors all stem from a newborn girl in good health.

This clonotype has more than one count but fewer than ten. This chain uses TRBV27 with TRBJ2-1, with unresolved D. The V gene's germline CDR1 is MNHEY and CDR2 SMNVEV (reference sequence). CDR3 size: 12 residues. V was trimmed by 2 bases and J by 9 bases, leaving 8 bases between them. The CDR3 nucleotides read TGTGCCAGCAGTTTAGTTCCGGGTGAGCAGTTCTTC. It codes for CASSLVPGEQFF.

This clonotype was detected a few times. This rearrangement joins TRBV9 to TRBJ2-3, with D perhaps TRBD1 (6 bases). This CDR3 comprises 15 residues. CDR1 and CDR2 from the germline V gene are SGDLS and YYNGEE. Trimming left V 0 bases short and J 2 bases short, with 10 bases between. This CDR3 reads CASSVDRASTDTQYF. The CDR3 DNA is TGTGCCAGCAGCGTAGACAGGGCCTCCACAGATACGCAGTATTTT.

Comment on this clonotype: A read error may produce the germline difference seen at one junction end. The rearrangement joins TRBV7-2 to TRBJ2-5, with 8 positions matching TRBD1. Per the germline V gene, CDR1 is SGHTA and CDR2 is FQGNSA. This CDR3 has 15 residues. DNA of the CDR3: TGTGCCGGCAGCTTAGGTCCAGGGGGCATGGAGACCCAGTACTTC. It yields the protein CAGSLGPGGMETQYF.

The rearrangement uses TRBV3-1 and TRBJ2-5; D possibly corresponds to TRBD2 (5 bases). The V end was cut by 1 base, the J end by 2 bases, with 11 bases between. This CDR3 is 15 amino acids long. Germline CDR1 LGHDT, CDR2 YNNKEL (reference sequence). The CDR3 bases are TGTGCCAGCAGCCAAGTCAGCTGGAGGCAAGAGACCCAGTACTTC. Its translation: CASSQVSWRQETQYF.

Here the CDR3 DNA reads TGCGCCAGCAGCTTGTTCCGGGGGGATGGCTACACCTTC. It encodes CASSLFRGDGYTF. This chain links TRBV5-1 with TRBJ1-2; tentative D call: TRBD1 (5 bases). The V and J ends lost 1 base and 6 bases respectively, with 10 bases between them. Germline loops: CDR1 SGHRS, CDR2 YFSETQ. The CDR3 is made up of 13 amino acids.

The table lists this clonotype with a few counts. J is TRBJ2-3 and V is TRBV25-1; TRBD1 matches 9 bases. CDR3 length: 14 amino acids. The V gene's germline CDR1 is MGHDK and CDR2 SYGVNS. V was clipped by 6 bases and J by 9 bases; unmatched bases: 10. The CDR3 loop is CASSVPGQGLTQYF. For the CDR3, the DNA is TGTGCCAGCAGCGTCCCGGGACAGGGTTTAACGCAGTATTTT.

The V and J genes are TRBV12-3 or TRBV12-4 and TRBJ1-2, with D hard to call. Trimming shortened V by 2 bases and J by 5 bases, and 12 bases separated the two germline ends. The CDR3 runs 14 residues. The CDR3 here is CASSLMGLSYGYTF. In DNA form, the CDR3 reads TGTGCCAGCAGTTTAATGGGTCTGAGTTATGGCTACACCTTC.

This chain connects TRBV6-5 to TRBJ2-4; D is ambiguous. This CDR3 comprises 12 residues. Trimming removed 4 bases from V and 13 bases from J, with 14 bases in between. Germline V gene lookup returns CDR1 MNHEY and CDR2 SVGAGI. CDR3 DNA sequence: TGTGCCAGCAGTTCGCCTATGGGTGAGCAGTACTTC. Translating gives CASSSPMGEQYF.

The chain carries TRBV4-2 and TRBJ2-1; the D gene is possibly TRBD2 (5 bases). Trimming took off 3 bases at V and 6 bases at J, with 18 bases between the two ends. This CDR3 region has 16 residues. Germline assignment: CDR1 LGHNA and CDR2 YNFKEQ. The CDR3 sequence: CASSHGLLPPGNEQFF. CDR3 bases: TGTGCCAGCAGCCACGGACTCTTACCCCCGGGCAATGAGCAGTTCTTC.

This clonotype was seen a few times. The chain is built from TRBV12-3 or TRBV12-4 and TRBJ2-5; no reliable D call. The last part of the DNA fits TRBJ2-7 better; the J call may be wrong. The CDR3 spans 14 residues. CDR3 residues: CASSPWKNSYEQYF. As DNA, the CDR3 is TGTGCCAGCAGCCCCTGGAAAAACAGCTACGAGCAGTACTTC.

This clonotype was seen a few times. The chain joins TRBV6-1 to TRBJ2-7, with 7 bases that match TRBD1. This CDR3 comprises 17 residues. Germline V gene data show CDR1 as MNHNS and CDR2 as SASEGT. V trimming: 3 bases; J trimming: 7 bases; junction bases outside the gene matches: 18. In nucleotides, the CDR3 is TGTGCCAGCAGTGATTTCCCGGGACAGCGCCCTCCGGAAGAGCAGTACTTC. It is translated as CASSDFPGQRPPEEQYF.

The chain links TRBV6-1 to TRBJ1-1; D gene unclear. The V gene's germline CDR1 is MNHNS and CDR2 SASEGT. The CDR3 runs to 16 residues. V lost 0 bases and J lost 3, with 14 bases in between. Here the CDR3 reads CASSEAFGRPHTEAFF. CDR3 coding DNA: TGTGCCAGCAGTGAAGCTTTTGGCAGGCCACACACTGAAGCTTTCTTT.

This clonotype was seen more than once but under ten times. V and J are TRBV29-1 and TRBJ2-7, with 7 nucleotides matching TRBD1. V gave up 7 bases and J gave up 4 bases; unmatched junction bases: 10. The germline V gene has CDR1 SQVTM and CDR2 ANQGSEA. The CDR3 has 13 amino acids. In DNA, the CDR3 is TGCAGCGCGAGGGGGCTAGATTTATACGAGCAGTACTTC. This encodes CSARGLDLYEQYF.

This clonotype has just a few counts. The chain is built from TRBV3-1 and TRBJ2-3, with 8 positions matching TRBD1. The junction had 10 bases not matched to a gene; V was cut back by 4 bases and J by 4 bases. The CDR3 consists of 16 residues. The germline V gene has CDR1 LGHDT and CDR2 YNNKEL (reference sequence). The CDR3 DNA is TGTGCCAGCAGCCGGATCCGAGGACAGGGTGCAGATACGCAGTATTTT. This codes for CASSRIRGQGADTQYF.

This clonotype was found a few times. In DNA form, the CDR3 reads TGTGCCAGCAGTCTATCCCTCGATTCTGGGGAGGCCCCCTACGAGCAGTACTTC. This codes for CASSLSLDSGEAPYEQYF. The chain couples TRBV4-2 to TRBJ2-7, with D perhaps TRBD2 (6 bases). Trimming removed 6 bases from V and 2 bases from J, with 26 bases in between. Germline CDR1 LGHNA, CDR2 YNFKEQ. The CDR3 runs to 18 residues.

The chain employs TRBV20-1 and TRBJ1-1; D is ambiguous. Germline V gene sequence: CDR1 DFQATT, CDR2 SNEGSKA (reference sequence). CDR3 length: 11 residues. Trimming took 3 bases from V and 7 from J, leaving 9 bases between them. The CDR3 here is CSASAYSEAFF. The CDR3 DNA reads TGCAGTGCTAGCGCGTACAGTGAAGCTTTCTTT.

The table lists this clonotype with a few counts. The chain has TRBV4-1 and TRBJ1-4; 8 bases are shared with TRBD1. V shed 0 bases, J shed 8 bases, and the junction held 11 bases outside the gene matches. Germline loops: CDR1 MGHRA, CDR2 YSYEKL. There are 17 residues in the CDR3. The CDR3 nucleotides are TGCGCCAGCAGCCAAGAAAGGGGAGGACAGGGCGGGGAAAAACTGTTTTTT. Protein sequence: CASSQERGGQGGEKLFF.

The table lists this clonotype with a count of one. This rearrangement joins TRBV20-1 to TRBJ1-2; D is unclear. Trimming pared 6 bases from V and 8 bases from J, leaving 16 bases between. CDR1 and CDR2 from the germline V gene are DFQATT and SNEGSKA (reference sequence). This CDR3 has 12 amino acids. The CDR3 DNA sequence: TGCAGTGCCCATGACAAAGTACGGGGCTACACCTTC. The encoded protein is CSAHDKVRGYTF.

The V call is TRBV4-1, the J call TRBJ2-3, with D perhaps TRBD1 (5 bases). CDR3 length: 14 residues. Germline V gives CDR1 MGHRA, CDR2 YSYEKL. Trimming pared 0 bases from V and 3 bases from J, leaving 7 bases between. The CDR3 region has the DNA TGCGCCAGCAGCCAAGACAGGGAAACAGATACGCAGTATTTT. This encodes CASSQDRETDTQYF.

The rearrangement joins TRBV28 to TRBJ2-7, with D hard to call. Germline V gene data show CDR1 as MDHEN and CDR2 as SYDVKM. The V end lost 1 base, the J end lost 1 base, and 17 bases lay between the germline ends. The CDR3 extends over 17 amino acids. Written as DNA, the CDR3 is TGTGCCAGCAGTTTATCGGCCAGAGGTATTAAGTCCTACGAGCAGTACTTC. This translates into CASSLSARGIKSYEQYF.

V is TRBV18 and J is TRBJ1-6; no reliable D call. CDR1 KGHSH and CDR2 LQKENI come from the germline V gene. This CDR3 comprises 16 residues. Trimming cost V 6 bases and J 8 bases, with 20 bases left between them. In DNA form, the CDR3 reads TGTGCCAGCTCGCCGCTTCGGGGAAAGGGTGATTCACCCCTCCACTTT. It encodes CASSPLRGKGDSPLHF.

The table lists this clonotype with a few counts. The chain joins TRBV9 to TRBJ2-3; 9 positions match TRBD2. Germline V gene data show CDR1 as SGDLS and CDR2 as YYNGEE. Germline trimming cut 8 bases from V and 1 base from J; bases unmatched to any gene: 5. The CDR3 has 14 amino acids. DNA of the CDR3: TGTGCCAGTAAGCGGGGGGAGGGCACAGATACGCAGTATTTT. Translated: CASKRGEGTDTQYF. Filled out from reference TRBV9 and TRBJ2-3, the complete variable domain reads DSGVTQTPKHLITATGQRVTLRCSPRSGDLSVYWYQQSLDQGLQFLIQYYNGEERAKGNILERFSAQQFPDLHSELNLSSLELGDSALYFCASKRGEGTDTQYFGPGTRLTVL.